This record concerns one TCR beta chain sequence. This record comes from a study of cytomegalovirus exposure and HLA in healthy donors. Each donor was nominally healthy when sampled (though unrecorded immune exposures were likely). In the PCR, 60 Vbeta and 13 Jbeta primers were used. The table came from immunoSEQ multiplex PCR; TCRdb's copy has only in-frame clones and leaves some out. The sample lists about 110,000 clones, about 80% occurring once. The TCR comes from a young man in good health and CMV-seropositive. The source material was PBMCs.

As DNA, the CDR3 is TGTGCCAGCAGTTACCGTAGGGGAACAGATACGCAGTATTTT. This encodes CASSYRRGTDTQYF. J is TRBJ2-3 and V is TRBV6-5, with a weak D call TRBD1 (5 bases). The germline CDR1 and CDR2 sequences are MNHEY and SVGAGI. This CDR3 comprises 14 residues. Trimming stripped 2 bases from V and 3 bases from J, with 9 bases between.